These 14 T cell receptor beta chains originate from one sample sequenced in a study of blood T cell repertoires in COVID-19. Libraries were prepared by immunoSEQ multiplex PCR; TCRdb keeps only in-frame clonotypes and omits some of them. The sample records roughly 200,000 clones, approximately 87% being singletons. The specimen was peripheral blood. The receptors originated from a person aged 70 to 85 with COVID-19, enrolled during active disease.

The chain links TRBV19 to TRBJ2-7, with TRBD1 matching over 8 bases. The trim removed 2 bases at V and 5 bases at J, leaving 5 bases unmatched. The CDR3 length is 14 residues. Germline CDR1 is LNHDA and CDR2 is SQIVND (reference sequence). CDR3 region: CASSIIWTGHEQYF. For the CDR3, the DNA is TGTGCCAGTAGTATAATCTGGACAGGGCACGAGCAGTACTTC.

The sample holds a few counts of this clone. This sequence joins TRBV5-1 and TRBJ2-7; D gene uncertain. The CDR3 extends over 12 amino acids. CDR1 and CDR2 from the germline V gene are SGHRS and YFSETQ. V lost 4 bases and J lost 4, with 9 bases in between. This CDR3 reads CASSLSPYEQYF. The CDR3 region has the DNA TGCGCCAGCAGCCTTAGCCCGTACGAGCAGTACTTC.

The chain combines TRBV13 with TRBJ2-1, with D tentatively TRBD1 (6 bases). This CDR3 is built from 13 residues. Trimming took 6 bases from V and 7 from J, leaving 13 bases between them. The germline V gene encodes CDR1 PRHDT and CDR2 FYEKMQ (reference sequence). In DNA, the CDR3 is TGTGCCAGCAGAAAGGTGGGGGCGAATGAGCAGTTCTTC. Protein: CASRKVGANEQFF.

The V gene is TRBV19, the J gene TRBJ1-1; 7 nucleotides agree with TRBD1. V gave up 3 bases and J gave up 4 bases; unmatched junction bases: 5. Germline V gene data show CDR1 as LNHDA and CDR2 as SQIVND (reference sequence). The length of the CDR3 is 14 residues. CDR3 in amino acids: CASSIDRVITEAFF. Written as DNA, the CDR3 is TGTGCCAGTAGTATCGACAGGGTTATCACTGAAGCTTTCTTT.

The chain couples TRBV18 to TRBJ1-1, with D possibly TRBD1 on 6 matching bases. The CDR3 loop spans 14 amino acids. Germline V gives CDR1 KGHSH, CDR2 LQKENI. The V and J ends lost 6 bases and 5 bases respectively, with 16 bases between them. CDR3 sequence: CASSRQEMGTEAFF. CDR3 DNA sequence: TGTGCCAGCTCGCGACAGGAGATGGGTACTGAAGCTTTCTTT.

In its sample, this clone was seen a few times. The rearrangement links TRBV6-6 to TRBJ1-5; D gene uncertain. This CDR3 comprises 13 residues. V shed 9 bases and J shed 4 bases, with 13 bases lying between them. From germline, CDR1 is MNHNY and CDR2 SVGAGI (reference sequence). The DNA for the CDR3 is TGTGCCAGTCGACTTTACGGAAATCAGCCCCAGCATTTT. Protein: CASRLYGNQPQHF.

The chain couples TRBV27 to TRBJ1-1, with D perhaps TRBD1 (6 bases). The length of the CDR3 is 14 residues. In germline, CDR1 is MNHEY, CDR2 SMNVEV (reference sequence). Trimming pared 3 bases from V and 4 bases from J, leaving 12 bases between. CDR3: CASSFAGASTEAFF. CDR3 nucleotide sequence: TGTGCCAGCAGTTTTGCAGGGGCGTCCACTGAAGCTTTCTTT.

This clone was picked up one time. V is TRBV5-1 and J is TRBJ2-7; 15 bases agree with TRBD2. V trimming: 3 bases; J trimming: 5 bases; junction bases outside the gene matches: 12. From germline, CDR1 is SGHRS and CDR2 YFSETQ. The CDR3 sequence is 18 residues long. The CDR3 sequence is CASSSGLAGGGEGDEQYF. The CDR3 nucleotides are TGCGCCAGCAGCTCCGGACTAGCGGGAGGGGGCGAAGGTGACGAGCAGTACTTC.

The chain uses TRBV3-1 (or the pseudogene TRBV3-2) and TRBJ1-1; 7 nucleotides line up with TRBD1. The CDR3 contains 12 residues. CDR1 is LGHDT and CDR2 is YNNKEL in the germline V gene (reference sequence). V lost 6 bases to trimming and J lost 10 bases; unmatched junction nucleotides: 8. CDR3 protein: CASSDRGPGAFF. The CDR3, as DNA: TGTGCCAGCAGTGATAGGGGGCCCGGAGCTTTCTTT.

This clone was seen just once. The chain has TRBV5-4 and TRBJ1-6, with 7 positions matching TRBD1. V was clipped by 4 bases and J by 6 bases; unmatched bases: 7. Germline V gene lookup returns CDR1 SGHNT and CDR2 YYREEE (reference sequence). The CDR3 is 15 amino acids. The CDR3 region has the DNA TGTGCCAGCAGCATCGACAGGGACCTTAATTCACCCCTCCACTTT. Residues: CASSIDRDLNSPLHF.

This clone was seen a single time. CDR3 amino acids: CASSTGTGNEKLFF. The CDR3 DNA reads TGTGCCAGCAGTACCGGGACAGGGAATGAAAAACTGTTTTTT. The chain is built from TRBV27 and TRBJ1-4; 9 bases map to TRBD1. J was trimmed by 5 bases and V by 5 bases; bases with no gene match: 3. This CDR3 contains 14 residues. Germline V lookup: CDR1 MNHEY, CDR2 SMNVEV (reference sequence).

This clone showed up just once. The chain is built from TRBV29-1 and TRBJ2-1; 10 positions match TRBD2. The germline CDR1 and CDR2 sequences are SQVTM and ANQGSEA. This CDR3 is 14 amino acids long. Trimming removed 2 bases from V and 2 bases from J; junction bases left unmatched: 0. CDR3 coding DNA: TGCAGCGTTGAACTAGCGGGGGCCTACAATGAGCAGTTCTTC. It translates to CSVELAGAYNEQFF.

This sequence joins TRBV27 and TRBJ1-1, with D hard to call. CDR1 is MNHEY and CDR2 is SMNVEV in the germline V gene (reference sequence). Trimming shortened V by 3 bases and J by 1 base, and 9 bases separated the two germline ends. The CDR3 spans 14 residues. CDR3 amino acids: CASSFLSGNTEAFF. DNA of the CDR3: TGTGCCAGCAGTTTCCTTTCAGGGAACACTGAAGCTTTCTTT.

The gene calls are TRBV27 and TRBJ1-6; 9 bases are a match to TRBD1. The CDR3 is made up of 16 amino acids. From germline, CDR1 is MNHEY and CDR2 SMNVEV (reference sequence). Trimming took 7 bases from V and 9 from J; bases not matched to a gene: 13. The CDR3 sequence: CASKQVWDRDFSPLHF. CDR3 coding DNA: TGTGCCAGCAAGCAGGTCTGGGACAGGGATTTTTCACCCCTCCACTTT.